Listed below are T cell receptor beta chains from one sample, sequenced in a study of PD-L1 blockade in urothelial cancer. The table came from immunoSEQ multiplex PCR; TCRdb's copy has only in-frame clones and leaves some out. The sample holds 48,000 or so clones, 65% to 85% seen once. The sequenced sample was PBMCs, obtained around atezolizumab (anti-PD-L1) treatment. The receptors shown here come from a man between 65 and 85 years old with urothelial cancer. Both conserved end residues are part of each CDR3. The D gene is left open where the match is weak. Clone size is not always given. Where it is, it says once, few, many or a class for expanded clones.

clone size,D gene,J gene,V gene,CDR3 DNA,CDR3 protein
.,TRBD2,TRBJ2-1,TRBV11-2,TGTGCCAGCAGCTTAGACAGACTAGCGGGAGGGCATGAGCAGTTCTTC,CASSLDRLAGGHEQFF
.,.,TRBJ2-3,TRBV2,TGTGCCAGCAGTCGAGGAAGGGCGGAGGATTTT,CASSRGRAEDF
.,.,TRBJ1-1,TRBV30,TGTGCCTGGAGCGGGTCTTTAGCAGCTTTCTTT,CAWSGSLAAFF
.,.,TRBJ2-3,TRBV11-3,TGTGCCAGCAGCTCAGGGGACGATACGCAGTATTTT,CASSSGDDTQYF
.,.,TRBJ1-2,TRBV6-5,TGTGCCAGCAGTTACCGGACAGTAGCCTATGGCTACACCTTC,CASSYRTVAYGYTF
.,.,TRBJ1-1,TRBV18,TGTGCCAGCTCACCAAGGTCAGGAATGAACACTGAAGCTTTCTTT,CASSPRSGMNTEAFF
.,TRBD1,TRBJ1-5,TRBV9,TGTGCCAGCAGCGTAGACGGACAGGGGAGGCAGCCCCAGCATTTT,CASSVDGQGRQPQHF
.,TRBD2,TRBJ2-7,TRBV2,TGTGCCAGCAATCCCTTGACTAGCGGGATTGGAGAGCAGTACTTC,CASNPLTSGIGEQYF
.,TRBD2,TRBJ2-1,TRBV7-6,TGTGCCAGCAGCTTAGAACTAGCGGGAGGGCCGGGGAATGAGCAGTTCTTC,CASSLELAGGPGNEQFF
.,.,TRBJ1-1,TRBV5-6,TGTGCCAGCAGCTCCGACAGGTGGAACACTGAAGCTTTCTTT,CASSSDRWNTEAFF
.,TRBD2,TRBJ2-3,TRBV2,TGTGCCAGCAGTCCCTGGACTAGCGGGAGCACAGATACGCAGTATTTT,CASSPWTSGSTDTQYF
once,TRBD1,TRBJ2-5,TRBV2,TGTGCCAGCAGCCGCCCGACAGGGGAAGAGACCCAGTACTTC,CASSRPTGEETQYF
.,.,TRBJ1-4,TRBV18,TGTGCCAGCTCACCGGACTTAGTTAATGAAAAACTGTTTTTT,CASSPDLVNEKLFF
.,.,TRBJ1-3,TRBV7-9,TGTGCCAGCAGCTTAGCGGGCAGGGGTTTCTCTGGAAACACCATATATTTT,CASSLAGRGFSGNTIYF
.,.,TRBJ2-7,TRBV11-2,TGTGCCAGCAGCTTAGCTTACTCCTACGAGCAGTACTTC,CASSLAYSYEQYF
.,.,TRBJ2-3,TRBV4-2,TGTGCCAGCAGCCAAGTGTACCTAGGGACAGGATGGGAGGGAGGTTCGACAGATACGCAGTATTTT,CASSQVYLGTGWEGGSTDTQYF
.,.,TRBJ2-2,TRBV5-4,TGTGCCAGCAGTTGGGACTTCACCGGGGAGCTGTTTTTT,CASSWDFTGELFF
.,.,TRBJ1-1,TRBV15,TGTGCCACCAGCAGAGATACGACAGCCACTGAAGCTTTCTTT,CATSRDTTATEAFF
.,.,TRBJ1-3,TRBV28,TGTGCCAGCAGTTCGGTAGGAGTGGCTGGAAACACCATATATTTT,CASSSVGVAGNTIYF
.,.,TRBJ1-2,TRBV6-1,TGTGCCAGCAGTAGTTCGACAGCTAACTATGGCTACACCTTC,CASSSSTANYGYTF
.,TRBD2,TRBJ2-3,TRBV5-1,TGCGCCAGCAGCGCTACGGGACTAGCGGGAGCAGATACGCAGTATTTT,CASSATGLAGADTQYF
few,TRBD1,TRBJ1-5,TRBV28,TGTGCCAGCAGCCTTCCAGACAGGGGTAGCAATCAGCCCCAGCATTTT,CASSLPDRGSNQPQHF
.,.,TRBJ2-3,TRBV19,TGTGCCAGTAGTATCGTTGGGAGTAGTTCAGATACGCAGTATTTT,CASSIVGSSSDTQYF
.,TRBD1,TRBJ1-3,TRBV28,TGTGCCAGCAGCCCCCCGGGACAGGGTTTCGGAAACACCATATATTTT,CASSPPGQGFGNTIYF
.,TRBD2,TRBJ2-1,TRBV6-5,TGTGCCAGCAGTTGGGAAAGGACTAGCGGGACTCAGTTCTTC,CASSWERTSGTQFF
.,.,TRBJ2-7,TRBV5-1,TGCGCCAGCAGCTTGGATACAGGGAAGGTGAGCTACGAGCAGTACTTC,CASSLDTGKVSYEQYF
.,.,TRBJ1-2,TRBV28,TGTGCCAACAGTTCATCAAGGGGTAACTATGGCTACACCTTC,CANSSSRGNYGYTF
few,TRBD1,TRBJ2-2,TRBV11-2,TGTGCCAGCAGTCGACAGGGTGGTGCCGGGGAGCTGTTTTTT,CASSRQGGAGELFF
few,.,TRBJ1-1,TRBV7-5,TGTGCCAGAAGCCGCTTACGGGACAGGGAGAAGACGGACACTGAAGCTTTCTTT,CARSRLRDREKTDTEAFF